This TCR beta chain was sequenced for a study of low-dose radiotherapy and immunotherapy resistance in tumors. Time point of the sample: before trial treatment. Notes on this clonotype: The DNA is omitted, as the CDR3 cannot be located on it reliably, and the CDR3 follows TCRdb's listing.

cDNA synthesis used a TRAV/TRBV-specific primer set for both chains. A constant-region primer paired with the V-primer adapter amplified TCRs over about 20 PCR cycles. TCRdb redid the calling of the reads with MiXCR, one entry per CDR3 protein. The sample holds approximately 89,000 distinct CDR3 sequences, approximately 20% seen once. The receptor was derived from a male donor with prostate cancer. This specimen consisted of PBMCs, obtained before treatment.

The CDR3 here is CASQGRSGGNEQFFGTGAGELFF. This rearrangement joins TRBV7-2 to TRBJ2-2; TRBD1 is the table's D call, not checked against the DNA. The CDR3 contains 23 residues when both ends are counted. CDR1 is SGHTA, CDR2 FQGNSA, per germline.